This T cell receptor (beta chain) was sequenced during a study of blood T cell repertoires in COVID-19. Overall study: From the United States, Italy and Spain came samples of acute and convalescent COVID-19. Nucleic acid was either cDNA or gDNA, and it came from T cells, B-cell-depleted T cells, or PBMCs.

Original processing notes: By means of reference gene primer amplification, nucleated cell counts were estimated. Clones were read by immunoSEQ multiplex PCR, and TCRdb kept only the in-frame ones, dropping some. Clone size and the V and J calls come from that table; the DNA yielded D and trimming. The sample contains about 90,000 clones, about nine tenths of which appear only once. The CDR3 covers 13 residues. The ends lost 6 bases at V and 4 bases at J; junction bases unmatched: 4. Germline V gene lookup returns CDR1 LGHDT and CDR2 YNNKEL (reference sequence). V is TRBV3-1 (or the pseudogene TRBV3-2) and J is TRBJ2-7; 9 positions match TRBD2. Sequenced material: peripheral blood. The source of this sequence is a male donor with acute or convalescent COVID-19. The CDR3 DNA follows: TGTGCCAGCAGTGGAGCGGGGGGTTACGAGCAGTACTTC. Its translation is CASSGAGGYEQYF.